The 4 T cell receptor beta chains below all came from one sample that was sequenced in a study of T cell responses to AZD1222 COVID-19 vaccine. TCRdb's copy holds only in-frame clones and misses some; the assay was immunoSEQ multiplex PCR. The sample carries about 140,000 clones, roughly 90% recorded once. Sequencing was performed on peripheral blood, taken on day 0 of AZD1222 vaccination. All receptors come from an adult in good health.

The V call is TRBV6-2 or TRBV6-3, the J call TRBJ2-1; 7 nucleotides line up with TRBD2. The germline gives CDR1 MNHEY, CDR2 SVGEGT. Trimming removed 0 bases from V and 7 bases from J; junction bases left unmatched: 15. The CDR3 sequence is 18 residues long. The DNA for the CDR3 is TGTGCCAGCAGTTACTCCGACCGGATTGCGGGAGTTTCGAATGAGCAGTTCTTC. Its protein is CASSYSDRIAGVSNEQFF.

V is TRBV4-3 and J is TRBJ1-6; D unresolved. Deletions cut 5 bases from V and 14 bases from J, with 13 bases between. CDR1 and CDR2 (germline): LGHNA, YSLEER. The CDR3 contains 12 residues. The CDR3: CASSNNDGTLHF. The DNA for the CDR3 is TGCGCCAGCAGCAATAACGACGGGACCCTCCACTTT.

This clone was observed once. V gene TRBV25-1 combines with J gene TRBJ2-5, with 9 bases aligning to TRBD1. With V trimmed by 2 bases and J by 2 bases, 6 bases remained unmatched. The germline V gene has CDR1 MGHDK and CDR2 SYGVNS. This CDR3 is built from 16 residues. The CDR3 bases are TGTGCCAGCAGTGAAGGGACAGGGCGGGAGCAAGAGACCCAGTACTTC. Translation: CASSEGTGREQETQYF.

This sequence joins TRBV3-1 (or the pseudogene TRBV3-2) and TRBJ2-7, with D perhaps TRBD2 (6 bases). The germline V gene encodes CDR1 LGHDT and CDR2 YNNKEL (reference sequence). The germline V and J ends were trimmed by 6 bases and 7 bases, with 25 bases remaining between them. CDR3 length equals 16 residues. The CDR3 DNA follows: TGTGCCAGCAGTCCGGCGGGGAGAGGAGGAGGCGGGGAGCAGTACTTC. Encoded protein: CASSPAGRGGGGEQYF.